These 21 T cell receptor beta chains originate from one sample sequenced in a study of shared clonotypes between healthy human individuals. The protocol was immunoSEQ multiplex PCR, while the TCRdb copy is restricted to in-frame clones and leaves out a portion. The repertoire holds fewer than 400,000 clones, with 74% as singletons. What was sequenced was memory CD4+ T cells sorted from blood. Subset specified: CD45RA-negative fraction. The receptors were sampled from a man aged 30-40 years in good health.

CDR3 nucleotide sequence: TGTGCCAGCAGCTTATCCGGACACTCCGGTTCGACTTACGAGCAGTACTTC. Encoded protein: CASSLSGHSGSTYEQYF. The rearrangement links TRBV5-8 to TRBJ2-7; the D gene is possibly TRBD1 (5 bases). V was cut by 2 bases and J by 4 bases, with 22 bases left in between. The CDR3 sequence is 17 residues long. The V gene's germline CDR1 is SGHTS and CDR2 YDEGEE.

The chain joins TRBV5-1 to TRBJ1-4; D call uncertain. The CDR3 has 14 residues. Germline V gene sequence: CDR1 SGHRS, CDR2 YFSETQ. Trimming cost V 0 bases and J 6 bases, with 9 bases left between them. CDR3 loop: CASSLGAFDEKLFF. CDR3 DNA: TGCGCCAGCAGCTTGGGGGCTTTTGATGAAAAACTGTTTTTT.

This clone was seen more than once but under ten times. The V and J genes are TRBV6-1 and TRBJ2-1; D tentatively reads TRBD1 or TRBD2 (5 bases each). The CDR3 is 17 amino acids. Germline values: CDR1 MNHNS, CDR2 SASEGT. Trimming took off 2 bases at V and 1 base at J, with 15 bases between the two ends. DNA of the CDR3: TGTGCCAGCAGTGAACGGGCGGAATGGGGGTCCTACAATGAGCAGTTCTTC. Its translation: CASSERAEWGSYNEQFF.

CDR3 residues: CASSNGDTTGELFF. The CDR3 nucleotides read TGCGCCAGCAGCAATGGGGACACCACCGGGGAGCTGTTTTTT. The chain joins TRBV5-1 to TRBJ2-2, with D perhaps TRBD1 (6 bases). Between the trimmed V and J ends, which lost 4 bases and 4 bases, there was a span of 11 bases. Germline assignment: CDR1 SGHRS and CDR2 YFSETQ. There are 14 residues in the CDR3.

CDR3 sequence (DNA): TGTGCCAGCAGCTTTCGGACAGGTGGAACCTACAATGAGCAGTTCTTC. Translated, it gives CASSFRTGGTYNEQFF. The J gene is TRBJ2-1, the V gene TRBV13, with 7 nucleotides matching TRBD1. Germline V gene lookup returns CDR1 PRHDT and CDR2 FYEKMQ (reference sequence). With V trimmed by 3 bases and J by 2 bases, 7 bases remained unmatched. The CDR3 consists of 16 residues.

The rearrangement joins TRBV5-1 to TRBJ1-1; D unresolved. The CDR3 is 16 residues long. The germline V and J ends were trimmed by 0 bases and 1 base, with 13 bases remaining between them. Germline V gene lookup returns CDR1 SGHRS and CDR2 YFSETQ. CDR3: CASSLASGRSNTEAFF. CDR3 DNA: TGCGCCAGCAGCTTGGCGTCAGGTAGGTCGAACACTGAAGCTTTCTTT.

V usage is TRBV5-1 and J usage is TRBJ2-5, with 7 bases matching TRBD2. Germline CDR1 is SGHRS and CDR2 is YFSETQ. This CDR3 is built from 15 residues. V lost 4 bases to trimming and J lost 5 bases; unmatched junction nucleotides: 11. CDR3 loop: CASSREGPPQETQYF. CDR3 nucleotides: TGCGCCAGCAGCAGGGAGGGCCCCCCGCAGGAGACCCAGTACTTC.

V gene TRBV7-9 combines with J gene TRBJ1-1; D unclear. This CDR3 is built from 15 residues. The germline gives CDR1 SEHNR, CDR2 FQNEAQ (reference sequence). V was trimmed by 2 bases and J by 5 bases, leaving 15 bases between them. The CDR3 protein is CASSLSRIMGTEAFF. CDR3 DNA sequence: TGTGCCAGCAGCTTATCGAGGATAATGGGGACTGAAGCTTTCTTT.

The chain combines TRBV7-8 with TRBJ2-3; D may correspond to TRBD1 or TRBD2 (8 bases each). Trimming left V 11 bases short and J 4 bases short, with 19 bases between. This CDR3 spans 14 amino acids. Germline CDR1 SGHVS, CDR2 FQNEAQ. The CDR3 bases are TGTGCCTCGGGGGGGACAGGTCGCTCAGATACGCAGTATTTT. Translation gives CASGGTGRSDTQYF.

There are a few counts of this clone. The V call is TRBV5-1, the J call TRBJ2-2; 10 bases match TRBD2. V lost 7 bases and J lost 5; bases outside the gene matches: 8. Germline CDR1 reads SGHRS; CDR2 reads YFSETQ. This CDR3 region has 15 residues. CDR3 coding DNA: TGCGCCAGCGGAGCTAGCGGGAGTCAAACCGGGGAGCTGTTTTTT. It yields the protein CASGASGSQTGELFF.

The J gene is TRBJ1-1, the V gene TRBV10-3; D unclear. Per the germline V gene, CDR1 is ENHRY and CDR2 is SYGVKD. The CDR3 extends over 13 amino acids. Trimming pared 2 bases from V and 2 bases from J, leaving 6 bases between. The CDR3 sequence: CAISEAGNTEAFF. DNA of the CDR3: TGTGCCATCAGTGAGGCAGGTAACACTGAAGCTTTCTTT.

V gene TRBV28 combines with J gene TRBJ1-5; possible D gene TRBD1, 5 bases. This CDR3 is 15 amino acids long. The V end lost 3 bases, the J end lost 7 bases, and 16 bases lay between the germline ends. From germline, CDR1 is MDHEN and CDR2 SYDVKM. The chain's CDR3 is CASSFYPGSKQPQHF. DNA for the CDR3: TGTGCCAGCAGTTTCTATCCAGGGTCAAAGCAGCCCCAGCATTTT. The full variable domain, completed using reference TRBV28 and TRBJ1-5, is DVKVTQSSRYLVKRTGEKVFLECVQDMDHENMFWYRQDPGLGLRLIYFSYDVKMKEKGDIPEGYSVSREKKERFSLILESASTNQTSMYLCASSFYPGSKQPQHFGDGTRLSIL.

This clone came up a few times. The chain couples TRBV5-1 to TRBJ2-1; maybe TRBD1 (6 bases). In germline, CDR1 is SGHRS, CDR2 YFSETQ. Trimming pared 0 bases from V and 9 bases from J, leaving 16 bases between. The CDR3 is made up of 15 amino acids. The CDR3 DNA reads TGCGCCAGCAGCTTGGACAGGGACGTGCAAGGTGAGCAGTTCTTC. Its protein product is CASSLDRDVQGEQFF.

This sequence joins TRBV29-1 and TRBJ1-3, with unresolved D. CDR1 and CDR2 (germline): SQVTM, ANQGSEA. The CDR3 has 14 amino acids. Trimming took 4 bases from V and 4 from J, leaving 14 bases between them. CDR3 DNA sequence: TGCAGCGTTGCCGGGTCTCTCGACGGAAACACCATATATTTT. Amino acids: CSVAGSLDGNTIYF.

A word on this clone: Other DNA sequences of this sample code for an identical CDR3. This chain's CDR3 is CASSFTSGSSYEQYF. CDR3 nucleotides: TGTGCCAGCAGCTTCACTAGCGGGAGCTCCTACGAGCAGTACTTC. This chain connects TRBV7-2 to TRBJ2-7, with TRBD2 matching 11 bases. The CDR3 spans 15 residues. Germline V gene sequence: CDR1 SGHTA, CDR2 FQGNSA. J was trimmed by 0 bases and V by 3 bases; bases with no gene match: 1.

In this sample, this clone turned up many times. V usage is TRBV7-9 and J usage is TRBJ2-7; 10 bases are shared with TRBD1. V lost 7 bases and J lost 6; bases outside the gene matches: 12. Germline assignment: CDR1 SEHNR and CDR2 FQNEAQ (reference sequence). CDR3 length equals 15 residues. The CDR3 loop reads CASITTGGELSEQYF. The CDR3 coding sequence is TGTGCCAGCATCACGACAGGGGGCGAACTGAGCGAGCAGTACTTC.

This chain joins TRBV9 and TRBJ2-3; D is undetermined. The germline V gene encodes CDR1 SGDLS and CDR2 YYNGEE. The CDR3 is 13 amino acids. V lost 0 bases and J lost 2, with 4 bases in between. CDR3 amino acids: CASSVGYTDTQYF. In DNA, the CDR3 is TGTGCCAGCAGCGTAGGGTACACAGATACGCAGTATTTT.

The chain links TRBV2 to TRBJ2-7, with D maybe TRBD2 (6 bases). Per germline, CDR1 SNHLY and CDR2 FYNNEI. The V gene lost 6 bases and the J gene lost 6 bases, with 12 bases spanning the gap. CDR3 length equals 12 residues. The CDR3 loop is CASRGTRGEQYF. CDR3 sequence (DNA): TGTGCCAGCAGGGGGACTCGCGGCGAGCAGTACTTC.

This clone was recorded once. The chain uses TRBV19 and TRBJ1-5; tentatively, D is TRBD1 (5 bases). V shed 2 bases and J shed 4 bases, with 9 bases lying between them. The CDR3 runs 14 residues. The V gene's germline CDR1 is LNHDA and CDR2 SQIVND (reference sequence). CDR3 nucleotides: TGTGCCAGTAGTATACTAGGGGCGAATCAGCCCCAGCATTTT. Protein sequence: CASSILGANQPQHF.

This clone has only one observation. J is TRBJ1-4 and V is TRBV7-2, with D perhaps TRBD1 (6 bases). Germline V gives CDR1 SGHTA, CDR2 FQGNSA. The V end lost 4 bases, the J end lost 10 bases, and 13 bases lay between the germline ends. CDR3 length: 13 residues. In DNA, the CDR3 is TGTGCCAGCAGCTACTACTCAGGGGTAAAACTGTTTTTT. Amino acids: CASSYYSGVKLFF.

As for this clone: Within the sample, other DNA sequences also encode this same CDR3. The chain recombines TRBV30 with TRBJ2-5; no reliable D call. The CDR3 extends over 13 amino acids. From germline, CDR1 is GTSNPN and CDR2 SVGIG (reference sequence). V lost 0 bases and J 4 bases, leaving 9 bases between the germline ends. CDR3 DNA: TGTGCCTGGAGTGTACAAGGGCTAGAGACCCAGTACTTC. Protein: CAWSVQGLETQYF. The full variable domain, with the rest looked up from reference TRBV30 and TRBJ2-5, is SQTIHQWPATLVQPVGSPLSLECTVEGTSNPNLYWYRQAAGRGLQLLFYSVGIGQISSEVPQNLSASRPQDRQFILSSKKLLLSDSGFYLCAWSVQGLETQYFGPGTRLLVL.